This is a list of T cell receptor beta chains from one sample in a study of blood T cell repertoires in COVID-19. Sequenced by immunoSEQ multiplex PCR; TCRdb stores in-frame clones only, minus some. The data hold some 120,000 clones, with approximately 80% observed a single time. Sequences were obtained from peripheral blood. These receptors all come from an elderly man with acute or convalescent COVID-19. Both conserved end residues are part of each CDR3. D genes are given only for firm matches. Clone size is given for some rows only: seen once, a few or many times, or a class if the clone is expanded.

TRBJ2-3 TRBV6-4 NA 15 NA CASSDSYFGTDTQYF TGTGCCAGCAGTGACTCGTATTTTGGCACAGATACGCAGTATTTT
TRBJ2-3 TRBV19 NA 15 NA CASSIWSGGPDTQYF TGTGCCAGTAGTATATGGAGCGGAGGCCCAGATACGCAGTATTTT
TRBJ1-1 TRBV28 NA 15 TRBD1 CASSFLTGVGTEAFF TGTGCCAGCAGTTTCTTGACAGGGGTGGGCACTGAAGCTTTCTTT
TRBJ2-1 TRBV29-1 NA 14 TRBD2 CSVRRTSGGYEQFF TGCAGCGTCCGACGGACTAGCGGGGGTTATGAGCAGTTCTTC
TRBJ2-7 TRBV5-6 NA 16 NA CASSSTRDTNSYEQYF TGTGCCAGCAGCTCCACCAGGGACACAAACTCCTACGAGCAGTACTTC
TRBJ1-5 TRBV28 few 13 TRBD1 CATSGQINQPQHF TGTGCCACTTCGGGACAGATTAATCAGCCCCAGCATTTT
TRBJ2-1 TRBV7-2 NA 14 NA CASSLGGSADEQFF TGTGCCAGCAGCTTAGGTGGTAGCGCTGATGAGCAGTTCTTC
TRBJ2-1 TRBV6-5 NA 15 TRBD2 CASSSPRAGVGEQFF TGTGCCAGCAGTTCGCCGCGGGCGGGGGTTGGTGAGCAGTTCTTC
TRBJ2-1 TRBV30 NA 15 NA CAWSVLGSSYNEQFF TGTGCCTGGAGTGTCCTGGGGAGCTCCTACAATGAGCAGTTCTTC
TRBJ2-7 TRBV10-3 NA 13 NA CAISERGGYEQYF TGTGCCATCAGTGAACGGGGTGGTTACGAGCAGTACTTC
TRBJ2-5 TRBV10-3 NA 15 NA CAISEGGAAQETQYF TGTGCCATCAGTGAGGGGGGGGCCGCTCAAGAGACCCAGTACTTC
TRBJ1-1 TRBV6-2/TRBV6-3 NA 14 NA CASSYSPVNTEAFF TGTGCCAGCAGTTACAGTCCAGTAAACACTGAAGCTTTCTTT
TRBJ2-3 TRBV30 NA 15 TRBD1 CAWSVQGPSTDTQYF TGTGCCTGGAGTGTACAGGGGCCGAGCACAGATACGCAGTATTTT
TRBJ2-7 TRBV7-9 NA 11 NA CASQGAYEQYF TGTGCCAGTCAAGGGGCCTACGAGCAGTACTTC
TRBJ1-6 TRBV2 NA 15 TRBD1 CASSEFGDRNSPLHF TGTGCCAGCAGTGAATTCGGGGACAGGAATTCACCCCTCCACTTT
TRBJ2-5 TRBV5-4 NA 18 TRBD1 CASSFRINAGGARETQYF TGTGCCAGCAGCTTTCGCATAAACGCAGGGGGCGCCCGGGAGACCCAGTACTTC
TRBJ2-7 TRBV3-1/TRBV3-2 NA 12 NA CASSIRENEQYF TGTGCCAGCAGCATCAGGGAAAACGAGCAGTACTTC
TRBJ2-2 TRBV18 NA 18 TRBD1 CASSLSGQGPLNTGELFF TGTGCCAGCTCACTTTCGGGACAGGGCCCATTAAACACCGGGGAGCTGTTTTTT
TRBJ1-2 TRBV21-1 NA 16 NA CASSNRHTTEGYGYTF TGTGCCAGCAGCAACAGGCACACCACCGAGGGCTATGGCTACACCTTC
TRBJ1-1 TRBV10-3 NA 14 NA CATWGSGSNTEAFF TGTGCCACTTGGGGGAGCGGGTCGAACACTGAAGCTTTCTTT
TRBJ1-6 TRBV3-1/TRBV3-2 NA 12 NA CASSRPSSPLHF TGTGCCAGCAGCCGGCCTAGTTCACCCCTCCACTTT
TRBJ2-2 TRBV5-1 NA 14 NA CASRWSSNTGELFF TGCGCCAGCAGGTGGAGCAGCAACACCGGGGAGCTGTTTTTT
TRBJ2-2 TRBV3-1/TRBV3-2 NA 14 TRBD2 CASRLARNTGELFF TGTGCCAGCAGACTAGCGCGAAACACCGGGGAGCTGTTTTTT
TRBJ1-5 TRBV28 NA 14 NA CASSLTGSNQPQHF TGTGCCAGCAGTCTTACAGGGAGCAATCAGCCCCAGCATTTT
TRBJ2-7 TRBV4-1 NA 16 NA CASSQLPDEVSYEQYF TGCGCCAGCAGCCAACTTCCCGACGAGGTTTCCTACGAGCAGTACTTC
TRBJ1-1 TRBV7-9 NA 16 TRBD1 CASSPGTGYLTTEAFF TGTGCCAGCAGCCCCGGGACAGGGTATTTGACCACTGAAGCTTTCTTT
TRBJ1-2 TRBV7-9 NA 14 NA CASTLGGRNYGYTF TGTGCCAGCACCTTAGGCGGCAGAAACTATGGCTACACCTTC
TRBJ2-4 TRBV29-1 NA 14 NA CSVGLELGGGIQYF TGCAGCGTTGGGCTGGAATTGGGAGGCGGCATTCAGTACTTC
TRBJ1-6 TRBV7-2 NA 14 NA CASRGAGERSPLHF TGTGCCAGCAGGGGGGCGGGGGAGCGATCACCCCTCCACTTT
TRBJ1-5 TRBV11-2 NA 13 TRBD1 CASSFDRAQPQHF TGTGCCAGCAGCTTTGACAGGGCCCAGCCCCAGCATTTT
TRBJ1-6 TRBV5-1 NA 16 NA CASSSEGRGIFSPLHF TGCGCCAGCAGCTCGGAGGGTAGGGGAATATTCTCACCCCTCCACTTT
TRBJ1-3 TRBV5-1 NA 16 TRBD1 CASSLGTGSSGNTIYF TGCGCCAGCAGCTTGGGGACAGGAAGCTCTGGAAACACCATATATTTT
TRBJ2-3 TRBV11-2 NA 14 NA CASSLPRSPDTQYF TGTGCCAGCAGCTTACCGCGTAGTCCGGATACGCAGTATTTT
TRBJ1-1 TRBV7-9 NA 14 NA CASSLLAGNTEAFF TGTGCCAGCAGCTTACTGGCAGGAAACACTGAAGCTTTCTTT
TRBJ1-5 TRBV18 NA 16 NA CASSPPSGGGNQPQHF TGTGCCAGCTCACCACCGTCCGGGGGGGGGAATCAGCCCCAGCATTTT
TRBJ2-6 TRBV5-6 NA 17 NA CASSLAAAVKGANVLTF TGTGCCAGCAGCTTGGCAGCGGCCGTCAAGGGGGCCAACGTCCTGACTTTC
TRBJ2-3 TRBV5-4 few 16 TRBD2 CASSLDGTSRPDTQYF TGTGCCAGCAGCTTGGATGGGACTAGCCGGCCAGATACGCAGTATTTT